These T cell receptor beta chains were read from a single sample in a study of PD-L1 blockade in urothelial cancer. Using immunoSEQ multiplex PCR, the repertoire was profiled, and TCRdb retains in-frame clones only, with some absent. The sample records about 30,000 clones, 80% to 90% being singletons. The material sequenced was PBMCs, taken around atezolizumab (anti-PD-L1) treatment. The receptors derive from a man aged 45-65 years with urothelial cancer. Each CDR3 is given with its conserved first and last residue. The D gene is left open where the match is weak. Where a row states a size, it is once, few, many or the class of an expanded clone; other rows omit it.

j_call: TRBJ1-2; clone_size: -; d_call: TRBD1; v_call: TRBV5-5; cdr3_aa: CASSITDRGANYGYTF; cdr3_nt: TGTGCCAGCAGCATAACGGACAGGGGAGCTAACTATGGCTACACCTTC
j_call: TRBJ1-1; clone_size: few; d_call: TRBD1; v_call: TRBV4-2; cdr3_aa: CASSLQTRGTEAFF; cdr3_nt: TGTGCCAGCAGCCTCCAAACCAGGGGGACTGAAGCTTTCTTT
j_call: TRBJ2-7; clone_size: -; d_call: TRBD2; v_call: TRBV10-1; cdr3_aa: CATRPGLDSYEQYF; cdr3_nt: TGCGCCACACGGCCCGGACTAGACTCCTACGAGCAGTACTTC
j_call: TRBJ1-5; clone_size: -; d_call: -; v_call: TRBV7-9; cdr3_aa: CASSFVAGNLNQPQHF; cdr3_nt: TGTGCCAGCAGCTTTGTTGCAGGGAACCTGAATCAGCCCCAGCATTTT
j_call: TRBJ2-7; clone_size: -; d_call: TRBD2; v_call: TRBV6-1; cdr3_aa: CASSDQRGVYEQYF; cdr3_nt: TGTGCCAGCAGTGACCAGCGGGGGGTATACGAGCAGTACTTC
j_call: TRBJ1-4; clone_size: -; d_call: -; v_call: TRBV4-3; cdr3_aa: CASSQEGQSDEKLFF; cdr3_nt: TGCGCCAGCAGCCAAGAAGGACAGTCTGACGAAAAACTGTTTTTT
j_call: TRBJ2-7; clone_size: -; d_call: -; v_call: TRBV7-9; cdr3_aa: CASSVLVSYEQYF; cdr3_nt: TGTGCCAGCTCGGTTTTAGTTTCCTACGAGCAGTACTTC
j_call: TRBJ2-5; clone_size: -; d_call: -; v_call: TRBV30; cdr3_aa: CAWSLEGGTRQETQYF; cdr3_nt: TGTGCCTGGAGCCTAGAAGGAGGGACCCGACAAGAGACCCAGTACTTC
j_call: TRBJ2-5; clone_size: -; d_call: TRBD2; v_call: TRBV6-1; cdr3_aa: CASRWTSGGQETQYF; cdr3_nt: TGTGCCAGCCGTTGGACTAGCGGGGGGCAAGAGACCCAGTACTTC
j_call: TRBJ2-1; clone_size: -; d_call: -; v_call: TRBV6-1; cdr3_aa: CASSSGAPIF; cdr3_nt: TGTGCCAGCAGTTCAGGGGCTCCGATCTTC
j_call: TRBJ1-4; clone_size: -; d_call: -; v_call: TRBV9; cdr3_aa: CASSVVGRPDEKLFF; cdr3_nt: TGTGCCAGCAGCGTAGTCGGGAGACCCGATGAAAAACTGTTTTTT
j_call: TRBJ1-5; clone_size: -; d_call: -; v_call: TRBV28; cdr3_aa: CASTLKPPRGNQPQHF; cdr3_nt: TGTGCCAGCACCCTAAAACCACCGAGGGGCAATCAGCCCCAGCATTTT
j_call: TRBJ2-7; clone_size: -; d_call: -; v_call: TRBV18; cdr3_aa: CASSPAWGVSVPYEQYF; cdr3_nt: TGTGCCAGCTCACCTGCCTGGGGCGTTAGTGTACCCTACGAGCAGTACTTC
j_call: TRBJ2-7; clone_size: -; d_call: -; v_call: TRBV4-3; cdr3_aa: CASSHLLGLGDEQYF; cdr3_nt: TGCGCCAGCAGCCATTTACTGGGGCTAGGGGACGAGCAGTACTTC
j_call: TRBJ1-2; clone_size: -; d_call: -; v_call: TRBV5-1; cdr3_aa: CASRRDRSYGYTF; cdr3_nt: TGCGCCAGCAGGCGCGACAGGAGCTATGGCTACACCTTC
j_call: TRBJ2-7; clone_size: -; d_call: -; v_call: TRBV11-1; cdr3_aa: CASSFAVSYEQYF; cdr3_nt: TGTGCCAGCAGCTTCGCAGTTTCCTACGAGCAGTACTTC
j_call: TRBJ1-1; clone_size: -; d_call: TRBD1; v_call: TRBV12-5; cdr3_aa: CASGLARDRGVDTEAFF; cdr3_nt: TGTGCTAGTGGTTTGGCCCGGGACAGGGGGGTTGACACTGAAGCTTTCTTT
j_call: TRBJ1-5; clone_size: -; d_call: TRBD1; v_call: TRBV6-6; cdr3_aa: CASSPDRGYQPQHF; cdr3_nt: TGTGCCAGCAGTCCGGACAGGGGGTATCAGCCCCAGCATTTT
j_call: TRBJ2-7; clone_size: -; d_call: -; v_call: TRBV4-1; cdr3_aa: CASSQILGSYEQYF; cdr3_nt: TGCGCCAGCAGCCAAATCCTCGGGTCCTACGAGCAGTACTTC
j_call: TRBJ2-7; clone_size: -; d_call: -; v_call: TRBV7-9; cdr3_aa: CASSLGQGAYEQYF; cdr3_nt: TGTGCCAGCAGCTTAGGCCAGGGTGCCTACGAGCAGTACTTC
j_call: TRBJ2-3; clone_size: once; d_call: TRBD1; v_call: TRBV29-1; cdr3_aa: CSVGTGGDTQYF; cdr3_nt: TGCAGCGTTGGGACAGGGGGGGATACGCAGTATTTT
j_call: TRBJ2-7; clone_size: -; d_call: -; v_call: TRBV7-2; cdr3_aa: CASSLNALSYEQYF; cdr3_nt: TGTGCCAGCAGCTTAAACGCGCTCTCCTACGAGCAGTACTTC
j_call: TRBJ1-2; clone_size: -; d_call: TRBD1; v_call: TRBV27; cdr3_aa: CASSLRGTGGYGYTF; cdr3_nt: TGTGCCAGCAGTTTAAGAGGGACAGGGGGGTATGGCTACACCTTC
j_call: TRBJ2-7; clone_size: -; d_call: -; v_call: TRBV15; cdr3_aa: CATSRDLEGYEQYF; cdr3_nt: TGTGCCACCAGCAGAGATTTGGAGGGGTACGAGCAGTACTTC
j_call: TRBJ2-7; clone_size: medium-sized; d_call: -; v_call: TRBV30; cdr3_aa: CAWSDAAGTYEQYF; cdr3_nt: TGTGCCTGGAGTGATGCGGCGGGAACCTACGAGCAGTACTTC
j_call: TRBJ2-7; clone_size: -; d_call: -; v_call: TRBV29-1; cdr3_aa: CSTADSYEQYF; cdr3_nt: TGCAGCACAGCGGACAGCTACGAGCAGTACTTC
j_call: TRBJ2-1; clone_size: -; d_call: TRBD2; v_call: TRBV29-1; cdr3_aa: CSVPSGGGGEQFF; cdr3_nt: TGCAGCGTTCCTAGCGGGGGGGGTGGTGAGCAGTTCTTC
j_call: TRBJ2-7; clone_size: -; d_call: TRBD1; v_call: TRBV6-6; cdr3_aa: CASTGGYEQYF; cdr3_nt: TGTGCCAGCACAGGGGGCTACGAGCAGTACTTC
j_call: TRBJ2-1; clone_size: -; d_call: TRBD1; v_call: TRBV13; cdr3_aa: CASSLVWDRVGGYNEQFF; cdr3_nt: TGTGCCAGCAGCTTAGTATGGGACAGGGTGGGTGGGTACAATGAGCAGTTCTTC
j_call: TRBJ2-5; clone_size: once; d_call: -; v_call: TRBV29-1; cdr3_aa: CSVDEPDRLTQYF; cdr3_nt: TGCAGCGTGGACGAACCCGACAGGCTGACCCAGTACTTC
j_call: TRBJ2-7; clone_size: -; d_call: TRBD1; v_call: TRBV4-1; cdr3_aa: CASSQTQGSSYEQYF; cdr3_nt: TGCGCCAGCAGCCAAACACAGGGGTCATCCTACGAGCAGTACTTC
j_call: TRBJ2-2; clone_size: once; d_call: -; v_call: TRBV6-1; cdr3_aa: CASSEQTVNTGELFF; cdr3_nt: TGTGCCAGCAGTGAACAAACAGTGAACACCGGGGAGCTGTTTTTT
j_call: TRBJ2-3; clone_size: -; d_call: -; v_call: TRBV2; cdr3_aa: CASSGVASSTDTQYF; cdr3_nt: TGTGCCAGCAGTGGAGTAGCGTCTAGCACAGATACGCAGTATTTT
j_call: TRBJ1-2; clone_size: -; d_call: TRBD1; v_call: TRBV29-1; cdr3_aa: CSTRTGGDYGYTF; cdr3_nt: TGCAGCACAAGGACAGGGGGGGACTATGGCTACACCTTC
j_call: TRBJ1-2; clone_size: -; d_call: TRBD1; v_call: TRBV10-3; cdr3_aa: CAISDPGTAYGYTF; cdr3_nt: TGTGCCATCAGTGACCCCGGGACAGCATATGGCTACACCTTC
j_call: TRBJ2-7; clone_size: -; d_call: -; v_call: TRBV10-3; cdr3_aa: CAIRADYEQYF; cdr3_nt: TGTGCCATCAGGGCAGACTACGAGCAGTACTTC
j_call: TRBJ2-7; clone_size: -; d_call: TRBD1; v_call: TRBV6-5; cdr3_aa: CASSPGTGIFGEQYF; cdr3_nt: TGTGCCAGCAGTCCCGGGACAGGGATATTCGGCGAGCAGTACTTC
j_call: TRBJ1-4; clone_size: once; d_call: TRBD1; v_call: TRBV6-5; cdr3_aa: CASSYFGQGANEKLFF; cdr3_nt: TGTGCCAGCAGTTACTTCGGACAGGGGGCTAATGAAAAACTGTTTTTT
j_call: TRBJ2-3; clone_size: -; d_call: -; v_call: TRBV9; cdr3_aa: CASSLGSGLSTDTQYF; cdr3_nt: TGTGCCAGCAGCCTAGGCTCGGGACTGAGCACAGATACGCAGTATTTT
j_call: TRBJ2-1; clone_size: -; d_call: -; v_call: TRBV6-5; cdr3_aa: CASSYSGSNEQFF; cdr3_nt: TGTGCCAGCAGTTACTCCGGGAGTAATGAGCAGTTCTTC
j_call: TRBJ1-2; clone_size: -; d_call: TRBD1; v_call: TRBV5-1; cdr3_aa: CASSFTGGGGYTF; cdr3_nt: TGCGCCAGCAGCTTTACAGGGGGCGGTGGCTACACCTTC
j_call: TRBJ2-1; clone_size: -; d_call: -; v_call: TRBV5-6; cdr3_aa: CASSLGRAYNEQFF; cdr3_nt: TGTGCCAGCAGCTTAGGTCGGGCCTACAATGAGCAGTTCTTC
j_call: TRBJ1-1; clone_size: -; d_call: -; v_call: TRBV9; cdr3_aa: CASSVGGTTEAFF; cdr3_nt: TGTGCCAGCAGCGTAGGAGGTACCACTGAAGCTTTCTTT
j_call: TRBJ1-1; clone_size: -; d_call: TRBD1; v_call: TRBV5-1; cdr3_aa: CASSLDVTGGEKAFF; cdr3_nt: TGCGCCAGCAGCTTGGACGTGACAGGGGGCGAAAAAGCTTTCTTT
j_call: TRBJ1-1; clone_size: -; d_call: -; v_call: TRBV7-3; cdr3_aa: CASSSQGYTEAFF; cdr3_nt: TGTGCCAGCAGCTCCCAGGGGTACACTGAAGCTTTCTTT
j_call: TRBJ2-7; clone_size: -; d_call: TRBD1; v_call: TRBV25-1; cdr3_aa: CASTPDRAYEQYF; cdr3_nt: TGTGCCAGCACGCCTGACAGGGCCTACGAGCAGTACTTC
j_call: TRBJ2-7; clone_size: -; d_call: -; v_call: TRBV5-5; cdr3_aa: CASSLLGGGTYEQYF; cdr3_nt: TGTGCCAGCAGCTTACTAGGGGGCGGGACCTACGAGCAGTACTTC
j_call: TRBJ2-7; clone_size: -; d_call: -; v_call: TRBV5-4; cdr3_aa: CASSFERSYEQYF; cdr3_nt: TGTGCCAGCAGCTTCGAGCGGTCCTACGAGCAGTACTTC